Below, 16 T cell receptor beta chains from the same sample are listed, as sequenced in a study of blood T cell repertoires in COVID-19. Produced via immunoSEQ multiplex PCR; TCRdb's table is partial and in-frame only. The repertoire holds 250,000 to 300,000 clones, with about 86% as singletons. Sequenced: peripheral blood. These receptors were collected from a man aged 30 to 39 with active or convalescent COVID-19.

This chain links TRBV19 with TRBJ2-6, with 7 positions matching TRBD1. The CDR3 totals 18 residues. V was clipped by 3 bases and J by 0 bases; unmatched bases: 8. Germline CDR1 and CDR2: LNHDA and SQIVND (reference sequence). CDR3 sequence (DNA): TGTGCCAGTAGTATGGGGGACAGTAGCCGCTCTGGGGCCAACGTCCTGACTTTC. It yields the protein CASSMGDSSRSGANVLTF.

The gene calls are TRBV27 and TRBJ2-6; D not certain. Germline CDR1 MNHEY, CDR2 SMNVEV (reference sequence). The CDR3 extends over 14 amino acids. V lost 0 bases to trimming and J lost 3 bases, with 3 bases between them. DNA for the CDR3: TGTGCCAGCAGTTTATCCGGTGGGGCCAACGTCCTGACTTTC. Protein sequence: CASSLSGGANVLTF.

The chain recombines TRBV7-3 with TRBJ2-3; possible D gene TRBD1, 5 bases. V lost 4 bases and J lost 1, with 15 bases in between. This CDR3 spans 16 amino acids. Per the germline V gene, CDR1 is SGHTA and CDR2 is FQGTGA. Here the CDR3 DNA reads TGTGCCAGCAGCTCACTCGCAGGGTACGGCACAGATACGCAGTATTTT. It specifies CASSSLAGYGTDTQYF.

The V gene is TRBV19, the J gene TRBJ2-2; TRBD2 matches at 7 bases. Trimming removed 5 bases from V and 5 bases from J; junction bases left unmatched: 20. Germline values: CDR1 LNHDA, CDR2 SQIVND (reference sequence). The CDR3 extends over 19 amino acids. Here the CDR3 DNA reads TGTGCCAGTAGTGCCCCACCGGCCTTACTAGCGTTGGGGACCGGGGAGCTGTTTTTT. Its translation is CASSAPPALLALGTGELFF.

The chain is built from TRBV7-9 and TRBJ1-3, with 10 nucleotides matching TRBD1. Germline-derived CDR1 and CDR2 are SEHNR and FQNEAQ (reference sequence). The CDR3 contains 16 residues. The J segment lost 4 bases and the V segment lost 2 bases, leaving 5 bases of the junction unmatched. This CDR3 reads CASSLLGQGPGNTIYF. The CDR3 nucleotides are TGTGCCAGCAGCTTATTGGGACAGGGGCCCGGAAACACCATATATTTT.

The chain recombines TRBV11-2 with TRBJ2-2; weak D call: TRBD2 (7 bases). V was pared by 2 bases and J by 5 bases, with 12 bases between. The CDR3 spans 15 residues. Germline V gene data show CDR1 as SGHAT and CDR2 as FQNNGV. CDR3 region: CASSLSQGGTGELFF. DNA of the CDR3: TGTGCCAGCAGCTTATCACAGGGAGGGACCGGGGAGCTGTTTTTT. Full variable domain (rest looked up from reference TRBV11-2 and TRBJ2-2): EAGVAQSPRYKIIEKRQSVAFWCNPISGHATLYWYQQILGQGPKLLIQFQNNGVVDDSQLPKDRFSAERLKGVDSTLKIQPAKLEDSAVYLCASSLSQGGTGELFFGEGSRLTVL.

The rearrangement joins TRBV24-1 to TRBJ2-3; 11 bases are a match to TRBD2. This CDR3 contains 15 residues. Germline CDR1 is KGHDR and CDR2 is SFDVKD. With V trimmed by 7 bases and J by 4 bases, 6 bases remained unmatched. Written as DNA, the CDR3 is TGTGCCACCAGCACTAGCGGGGGAATGGCAGATACGCAGTATTTT. It codes for CATSTSGGMADTQYF.

V and J are TRBV7-2 and TRBJ1-1, with D hard to call. Germline V CDR1 and CDR2: SGHTA, FQGNSA. The CDR3 consists of 13 residues. The V and J ends lost 6 bases and 0 bases respectively, with 8 bases between them. The chain's CDR3 is CASSMSLNTEAFF. The CDR3 DNA reads TGTGCCAGCAGTATGAGTTTGAACACTGAAGCTTTCTTT.

The chain carries TRBV19 and TRBJ2-3; the D gene is possibly TRBD1 (7 bases). Germline V gene data show CDR1 as LNHDA and CDR2 as SQIVND (reference sequence). CDR3 length: 17 residues. Trimming removed 5 bases at V and 3 bases at J, with 21 bases between. DNA of the CDR3: TGTGCCAGTAGTGGGGGGACAGCTTTTCGAATAACAGATACGCAGTATTTT. This codes for CASSGGTAFRITDTQYF. The full variable domain, completed using reference TRBV19 and TRBJ2-3, is DGGITQSPKYLFRKEGQNVTLSCEQNLNHDAMYWYRQDPGQGLRLIYYSQIVNDFQKGDIAEGYSVSREKKESFPLTVTSAQKNPTAFYLCASSGGTAFRITDTQYFGPGTRLTVL.

The chain carries TRBV27 and TRBJ1-1; no reliable D call. V was pared by 3 bases and J by 7 bases, with 12 bases between. Germline CDR1 reads MNHEY; CDR2 reads SMNVEV (reference sequence). This CDR3 contains 13 residues. The CDR3, as DNA: TGTGCCAGCAGTTTTCAGGCAATGCATGAAGCTTTCTTT. This gives the protein CASSFQAMHEAFF.

The CDR3 protein is CASSQFHSQGEQYF. CDR3 DNA: TGCGCCAGCAGCCAATTCCACAGTCAAGGCGAGCAGTACTTC. This chain joins TRBV4-1 and TRBJ2-7, with D unresolved. The CDR3 sequence is 14 residues long. V lost 2 bases and J lost 6, with 14 bases in between. Germline CDR1 MGHRA, CDR2 YSYEKL.

This sequence joins TRBV5-1 and TRBJ1-2, with TRBD1 matching over 12 bases. The junction had 14 bases not matched to a gene; V was cut back by 4 bases and J by 1 base. The CDR3 runs to 19 residues. CDR1 is SGHRS, CDR2 YFSETQ, per germline. In DNA, the CDR3 is TGCGCCAGCAGCACTCTCCCGGGACAGGGGGCTCTGATTAACTATGGCTACACCTTC. This sequence encodes CASSTLPGQGALINYGYTF.

This chain joins TRBV4-1 and TRBJ2-1; possibly TRBD1 for D (6 bases). CDR1 and CDR2 from the germline V gene are MGHRA and YSYEKL. With 0 bases removed from V and 0 bases from J, the gap between germline ends came to 15 bases. This CDR3 comprises 18 residues. CDR3 in amino acids: CASSQEVPADSSYNEQFF. DNA of the CDR3: TGCGCCAGCAGCCAAGAGGTCCCAGCGGACAGCTCCTACAATGAGCAGTTCTTC.

This chain uses TRBV6-5 with TRBJ2-3, with 8 bases matching TRBD2. The CDR3 runs 13 residues. Germline lookup yields CDR1 MNHEY and CDR2 SVGAGI. V lost 6 bases to trimming and J lost 7 bases; unmatched junction nucleotides: 6. CDR3 coding DNA: TGTGCCAGCAGCACAGCGGGGGATAATACGCAGTATTTT. Translating gives CASSTAGDNTQYF.

V and J are TRBV9 and TRBJ2-5; 9 bases align to TRBD1. The CDR3 contains 16 residues. Germline V gene lookup returns CDR1 SGDLS and CDR2 YYNGEE. The ends lost 2 bases at V and 1 base at J; junction bases unmatched: 6. The CDR3 loop is CASSVGDRALQETQYF. The CDR3 DNA is TGTGCCAGCAGCGTTGGGGACAGGGCTCTCCAAGAGACCCAGTACTTC.

The sample holds a few counts of this clone. V and J are TRBV2 and TRBJ2-2; 8 bases align to TRBD2. The CDR3 is 17 amino acids. Germline CDR1 SNHLY, CDR2 FYNNEI. Germline trimming cut 4 bases from V and 4 bases from J; bases unmatched to any gene: 11. CDR3 region: CASSARGGSLGTGELFF. The CDR3 coding sequence is TGTGCCAGCAGTGCTCGGGGGGGTTCTTTGGGCACCGGGGAGCTGTTTTTT.